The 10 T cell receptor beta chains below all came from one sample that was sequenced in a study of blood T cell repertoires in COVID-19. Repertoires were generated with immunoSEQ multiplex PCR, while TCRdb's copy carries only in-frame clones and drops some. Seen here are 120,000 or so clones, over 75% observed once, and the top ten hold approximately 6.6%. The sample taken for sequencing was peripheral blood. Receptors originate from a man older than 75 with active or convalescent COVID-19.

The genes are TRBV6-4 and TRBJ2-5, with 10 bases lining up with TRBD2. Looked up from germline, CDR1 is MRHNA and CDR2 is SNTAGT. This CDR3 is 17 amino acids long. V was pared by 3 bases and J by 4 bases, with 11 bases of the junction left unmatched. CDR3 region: CASSEWLAGVRGETQYF. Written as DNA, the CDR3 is TGTGCCAGCAGTGAGTGGCTAGCGGGAGTAAGGGGAGAGACCCAGTACTTC.

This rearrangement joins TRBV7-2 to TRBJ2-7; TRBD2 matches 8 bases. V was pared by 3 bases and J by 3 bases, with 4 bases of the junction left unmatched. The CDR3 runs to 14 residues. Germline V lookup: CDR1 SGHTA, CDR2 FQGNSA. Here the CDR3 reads CASSFSGDNYEQYF. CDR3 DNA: TGTGCCAGCAGCTTTAGCGGGGACAACTACGAGCAGTACTTC.

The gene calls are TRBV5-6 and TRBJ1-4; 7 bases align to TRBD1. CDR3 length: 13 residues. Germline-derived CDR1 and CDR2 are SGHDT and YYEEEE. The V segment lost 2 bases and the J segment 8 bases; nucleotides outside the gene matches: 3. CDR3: CASSFPTGEKLFF. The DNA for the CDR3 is TGTGCCAGCAGCTTTCCGACAGGGGAAAAACTGTTTTTT.

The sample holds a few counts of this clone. CDR3 loop: CASSPLRGSGGSTEQFF. The CDR3 nucleotides read TGTGCCAGCAGCCCCCTGCGAGGGTCAGGGGGCTCTACTGAGCAGTTCTTC. The rearrangement links TRBV7-7 to TRBJ2-1; 8 bases align to TRBD1. Germline V gene lookup returns CDR1 SSHAT and CDR2 FNYEAQ (reference sequence). Germline trimming cut 5 bases from V and 9 bases from J; bases unmatched to any gene: 18. This CDR3 comprises 17 residues.

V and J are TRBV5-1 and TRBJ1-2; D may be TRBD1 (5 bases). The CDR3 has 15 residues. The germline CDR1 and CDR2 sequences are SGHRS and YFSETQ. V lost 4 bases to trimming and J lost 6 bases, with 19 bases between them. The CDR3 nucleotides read TGCGCCAGCAGCCCCGCGCAAGGGGCGGTCAATGGCTACACCTTC. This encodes CASSPAQGAVNGYTF.

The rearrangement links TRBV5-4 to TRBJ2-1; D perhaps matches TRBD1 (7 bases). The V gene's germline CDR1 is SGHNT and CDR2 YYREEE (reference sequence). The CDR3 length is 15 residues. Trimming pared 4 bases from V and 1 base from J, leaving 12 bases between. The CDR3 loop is CASSPGGQSYNEQFF. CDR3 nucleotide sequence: TGTGCCAGCAGCCCCGGGGGACAGTCCTACAATGAGCAGTTCTTC.

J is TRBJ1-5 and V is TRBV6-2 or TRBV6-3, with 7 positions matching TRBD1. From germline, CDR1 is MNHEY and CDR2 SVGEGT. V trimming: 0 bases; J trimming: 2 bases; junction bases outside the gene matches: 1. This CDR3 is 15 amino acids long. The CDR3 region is CASSYSTGRNQPQHF. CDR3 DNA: TGTGCCAGCAGTTACTCGACAGGGCGCAATCAGCCCCAGCATTTT.

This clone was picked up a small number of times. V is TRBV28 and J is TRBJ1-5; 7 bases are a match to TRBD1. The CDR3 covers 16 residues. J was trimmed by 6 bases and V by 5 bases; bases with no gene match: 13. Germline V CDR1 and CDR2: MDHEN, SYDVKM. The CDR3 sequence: CASSPRTGIDGQPQHF. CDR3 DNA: TGTGCCAGCAGTCCTAGGACAGGAATAGACGGTCAGCCCCAGCATTTT.

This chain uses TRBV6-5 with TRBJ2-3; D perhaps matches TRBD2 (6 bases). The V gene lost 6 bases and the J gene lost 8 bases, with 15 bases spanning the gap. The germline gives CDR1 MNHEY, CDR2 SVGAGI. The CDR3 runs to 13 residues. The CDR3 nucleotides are TGTGCCAGCAGCCTCCCGGGAGCGGCTACGCAGTATTTT. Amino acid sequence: CASSLPGAATQYF.

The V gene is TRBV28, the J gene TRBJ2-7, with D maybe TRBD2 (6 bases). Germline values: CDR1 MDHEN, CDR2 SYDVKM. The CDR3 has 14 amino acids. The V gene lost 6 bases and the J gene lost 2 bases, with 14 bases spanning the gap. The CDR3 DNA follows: TGTGCCAGCAGACGAGGCGGGGCAGCCTACGAGCAGTACTTC. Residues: CASRRGGAAYEQYF. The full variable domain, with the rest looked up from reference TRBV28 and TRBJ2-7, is DVKVTQSSRYLVKRTGEKVFLECVQDMDHENMFWYRQDPGLGLRLIYFSYDVKMKEKGDIPEGYSVSREKKERFSLILESASTNQTSMYLCASRRGGAAYEQYFGPGTRLTVT.